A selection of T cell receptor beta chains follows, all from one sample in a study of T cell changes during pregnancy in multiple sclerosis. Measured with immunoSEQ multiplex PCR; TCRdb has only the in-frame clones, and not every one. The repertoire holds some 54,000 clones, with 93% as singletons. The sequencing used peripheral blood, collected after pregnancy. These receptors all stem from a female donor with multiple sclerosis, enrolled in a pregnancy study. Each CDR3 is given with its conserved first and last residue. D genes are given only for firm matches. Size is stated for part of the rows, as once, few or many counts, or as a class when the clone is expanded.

cdr3_aa: CASIRPGYNEQFF
cdr3_nt: TGTGCCAGCATCAGACCGGGGTACAATGAGCAGTTCTTC
d_call: .
j_call: TRBJ2-1
v_call: TRBV28
clone_size: .

cdr3_aa: CSVVGFAGDNEQFF
cdr3_nt: TGCAGCGTTGTTGGATTTGCGGGGGACAATGAGCAGTTCTTC
d_call: TRBD2
j_call: TRBJ2-1
v_call: TRBV29-1
clone_size: .

cdr3_aa: CASSPPSSYNEQFF
cdr3_nt: TGTGCCAGCAGCCCTCCTAGCTCCTACAATGAGCAGTTCTTC
d_call: .
j_call: TRBJ2-1
v_call: TRBV11-3
clone_size: .

cdr3_aa: CASNPRGQGYEQYF
cdr3_nt: TGTGCCAGCAACCCACGGGGACAGGGGTACGAGCAGTACTTC
d_call: TRBD1
j_call: TRBJ2-7
v_call: TRBV5-6
clone_size: .

cdr3_aa: CASSTLAGVYEQYF
cdr3_nt: TGTGCCAGTAGTACCCTAGCGGGAGTCTACGAGCAGTACTTC
d_call: TRBD2
j_call: TRBJ2-7
v_call: TRBV19
clone_size: few

cdr3_aa: CASTPVGGWQPQHF
cdr3_nt: TGTGCCAGTACCCCGGTGGGGGGTTGGCAGCCCCAGCATTTT
d_call: .
j_call: TRBJ1-5
v_call: TRBV19
clone_size: .

cdr3_aa: CASSPRRLAGGETQYF
cdr3_nt: TGTGCCAGCAGCCCCCGAAGACTAGCGGGAGGGGAGACCCAGTACTTC
d_call: TRBD2
j_call: TRBJ2-5
v_call: TRBV7-2
clone_size: .

cdr3_aa: CASSLPTTSSTDTQYF
cdr3_nt: TGCGCCAGCAGCTTGCCCACAACCTCTAGCACAGATACGCAGTATTTT
d_call: .
j_call: TRBJ2-3
v_call: TRBV5-1
clone_size: .

cdr3_aa: CATSREQVPGELFF
cdr3_nt: TGTGCCACCAGCAGAGAACAGGTCCCCGGGGAGCTGTTTTTT
d_call: .
j_call: TRBJ2-2
v_call: TRBV15
clone_size: .

cdr3_aa: CASSFHETGAFYGYTF
cdr3_nt: TGTGCCAGCAGCTTCCATGAGACAGGGGCCTTCTATGGCTACACCTTC
d_call: TRBD1
j_call: TRBJ1-2
v_call: TRBV7-2
clone_size: .

cdr3_aa: CASSQRTSGETQYF
cdr3_nt: TGCGCCAGCAGCCAACGGACTAGCGGGGAGACCCAGTACTTC
d_call: TRBD2
j_call: TRBJ2-5
v_call: TRBV4-1
clone_size: once

cdr3_aa: CASSPRGTNYGYTF
cdr3_nt: TGTGCCAGCAGCCCGCGGGGGACGAACTATGGCTACACCTTC
d_call: .
j_call: TRBJ1-2
v_call: TRBV5-4
clone_size: .

cdr3_aa: CASSDDRLSSYNEQFF
cdr3_nt: TGCGCCAGCAGCGACGACCGACTCAGCTCCTACAATGAGCAGTTCTTC
d_call: .
j_call: TRBJ2-1
v_call: TRBV5-1
clone_size: .

cdr3_aa: CASSLRGLITDTQYF
cdr3_nt: TGTGCCAGCAGCTTACGAGGGTTGATCACAGATACGCAGTATTTT
d_call: .
j_call: TRBJ2-3
v_call: TRBV13
clone_size: .